Listed below are T cell receptor beta chains from one sample, sequenced in a study of identical twins. From the 5' RACE reads, TCRdb called clonotypes with MiXCR, one entry per CDR3 protein. This sample yields about 530,000 distinct CDR3 sequences, of which 20% to 25% are seen a single time; approximately 0.52% belongs to the top ten. In addition, the sample was reused for a study of yellow fever vaccine responses in identical twins.

The sequenced sample consisted of CD4+ T cells sorted from blood. Source of these receptors: a woman between 18 and 29 years old in good health. Each CDR3 is given with its conserved first and last residue. The D gene is left open where the match is weak. Size tells how often a clone was seen (once, few, many) or the class of an expanded clone, and some rows leave it out.

clone size | D gene | CDR3 length | J gene | V gene | CDR3 DNA | CDR3 protein
- | TRBD2 | 15 | TRBJ2-7 | TRBV12-3/TRBV12-4 | TGTGCCAGCAGTTTGAGGCGGGAGAGCTCCTACGAGCAGTACTTC | CASSLRRESSYEQYF
- | - | 20 | TRBJ2-1 | TRBV21-1 | TGTGCCAGCAGCGAACATTTCGGGACTAGCGGGAGCATAATGTTCAATGAGCAGTTCTTC | CASSEHFGTSGSIMFNEQFF
few | TRBD2 | 18 | TRBJ2-3 | TRBV11-2 | TGTGCCAGCAGCCCGGGACTAGCGAGCTTGACTAGCACAGATACGCAGTATTTT | CASSPGLASLTSTDTQYF
few | TRBD2 | 17 | TRBJ2-1 | TRBV11-1 | TGTGCCAGCAGCTTCCCTACTAGCGGGGGGGCCTACAATGAGCAGTTCTTC | CASSFPTSGGAYNEQFF
few | TRBD1 | 15 | TRBJ1-1 | TRBV5-1 | TGCGCCAGCAGCTTACAGGGGCGCGTGAACACTGAAGCTTTCTTT | CASSLQGRVNTEAFF
few | - | 16 | TRBJ1-6 | TRBV20-1 | TGCAGTGCTAGAGTGGGCAGGAGCTCCTATAATTCACCCCTCCACTTT | CSARVGRSSYNSPLHF
few | - | 15 | TRBJ1-3 | TRBV5-1 | TGCGCCAGCAGCTCGTCCTTAGCGAATGGAAACACCATATATTTT | CASSSSLANGNTIYF
- | - | 17 | TRBJ2-2 | TRBV24-1 | TGTGCCACCAGTGACCCTCGTACCTCAGGGAACACCGGGGAGCTGTTTTTT | CATSDPRTSGNTGELFF
few | TRBD2 | 16 | TRBJ2-2 | TRBV4-1 | TGCGCCAGCAGCCACTCTAGCGGGGGCGTCCTTGGGGAGCTGTTTTTT | CASSHSSGGVLGELFF
- | - | 19 | TRBJ2-1 | TRBV3-1 | TGTGCCAGCAGCCAAGTTCGGGGGGCCTTGGGAAGAGACTACAATGAGCAGTTCTTC | CASSQVRGALGRDYNEQFF
- | TRBD1 | 14 | TRBJ2-2 | TRBV29-1 | TGCAGCGTTGCAGACAGGGGGCGGACCGGGGAGCTGTTTTTT | CSVADRGRTGELFF
few | - | 17 | TRBJ2-2 | TRBV7-9 | TGTGCCAGCAGCTTAGGACGCAGGCTCCCGAACACCGGGGAGCTGTTTTTT | CASSLGRRLPNTGELFF
few | - | 13 | TRBJ2-1 | TRBV29-1 | TGCAGCGGCCGGGAAAAGGCCCCCAATGAGCAGTTCTTC | CSGREKAPNEQFF
- | TRBD2 | 15 | TRBJ2-7 | TRBV5-1 | TGCGCCAGCAGCCAAACTAGCGGGGCCTACTACGAGCAGTACTTC | CASSQTSGAYYEQYF
- | TRBD1 | 14 | TRBJ2-7 | TRBV20-1 | TGCAGTGCTAGTATGGGGCAGGGGGCTTACGAGCAGTACTTC | CSASMGQGAYEQYF
- | - | 13 | TRBJ2-7 | TRBV18 | TGTGCCAGCTCACCATACAGCTCCTACGAGCAGTACTTC | CASSPYSSYEQYF
once | - | 16 | TRBJ2-2 | TRBV7-2 | TGTGCCAGCAGCTTCCCCCAGGGGGGGTTTACCGGGGAGCTGTTTTTT | CASSFPQGGFTGELFF
- | - | 18 | TRBJ2-2 | TRBV11-2 | TGTGCCAGCAGCTCGAAAGGGCGGCGGGCTTCTGGCACCGGGGAGCTGTTTTTT | CASSSKGRRASGTGELFF
- | - | 17 | TRBJ2-1 | TRBV6-2/TRBV6-3 | TGTGCCAGCAGTTACGGGGGTCGTGGGCTATTTGGCTATGAGCAGTTCTTC | CASSYGGRGLFGYEQFF
few | - | 12 | TRBJ2-1 | TRBV6-6 | TGTGCCAGCAGTTATCGGGGGATTGAGCAGTTCTTC | CASSYRGIEQFF
few | - | 14 | TRBJ1-4 | TRBV7-9 | TGTGCCAGCAGCTTAGATATGGTTGGTGAAAAACTGTTTTTT | CASSLDMVGEKLFF
- | TRBD2 | 17 | TRBJ2-1 | TRBV24-1 | TGTGCCACCAGTGACAGGAGGACTAGCTCCAGAGGGAATGAGCAGTTCTTC | CATSDRRTSSRGNEQFF
few | - | 15 | TRBJ2-5 | TRBV5-1 | TGCGCCAGCAGCCCGGGGGTCAGGGGTGAAGAGACCCAGTACTTC | CASSPGVRGEETQYF
few | - | 15 | TRBJ1-2 | TRBV5-1 | TGCGCCAGCAGCACCGGGACGGCCTACCGCTATGGCTACACCTTC | CASSTGTAYRYGYTF
- | TRBD1 | 20 | TRBJ2-4 | TRBV11-1 | TGTGCCAGCAGCCCCCCGGGCCAGGGGGCTTTAGTGGGGACCGTGGTGGTTCAGTACTTC | CASSPPGQGALVGTVVVQYF
- | - | 13 | TRBJ2-1 | TRBV12-3/TRBV12-4 | TGTGCCAGCAGTCCTCCGGGGAACAATGAGCAGTTCTTC | CASSPPGNNEQFF
- | TRBD2 | 15 | TRBJ2-3 | TRBV5-1 | TGCGCCAGCGGAAGAGCGGGGGAAAGCACAGATACGCAGTATTTT | CASGRAGESTDTQYF
many | - | 15 | TRBJ1-4 | TRBV11-2 | TGTGCCAGCAGCCCCCGACAGAGATTTAATGAAAAACTGTTTTTT | CASSPRQRFNEKLFF
few | TRBD2 | 19 | TRBJ2-3 | TRBV28 | TGTGCCAGCAGTCTCCGTGCACTAGCGGGAGGGGGGCGAACAGATACGCAGTATTTT | CASSLRALAGGGRTDTQYF
- | - | 11 | TRBJ2-2 | TRBV5-1 | TGCGCCAGCAGCGGGCTCGGGGAGCTGTTTTTT | CASSGLGELFF
- | - | 15 | TRBJ2-4 | TRBV6-1 | TGTGCCAGCAGTGCCCCCGGGCCGGCAAGGAACATTCAGTACTTC | CASSAPGPARNIQYF
- | - | 13 | TRBJ2-1 | TRBV11-2 | TGTGCCAGCAGCCCCCGTTCCTACAATGAGCAGTTCTTC | CASSPRSYNEQFF
- | TRBD2 | 15 | TRBJ2-1 | TRBV7-2 | TGTGCCAGCAGCGCGACCGGGACTAGTTACAATGAGCAGTTCTTC | CASSATGTSYNEQFF
- | TRBD2 | 18 | TRBJ2-3 | TRBV11-2 | TGTGCCAGCAGCTGGGGACTAGCGGGAGTCCCGAGCACAGATACGCAGTATTTT | CASSWGLAGVPSTDTQYF
few | TRBD2 | 17 | TRBJ2-3 | TRBV27 | TGTGCCAGCAGTTTAGGCCTAGCGGGCAAGTCCACAGATACGCAGTATTTT | CASSLGLAGKSTDTQYF
- | - | 13 | TRBJ2-5 | TRBV25-1 | TGTGCCAGCAGTGCACCGGCTCAAGAGACCCAGTACTTC | CASSAPAQETQYF
few | TRBD2 | 15 | TRBJ2-2 | TRBV7-2 | TGTGCCAGCACCCGAGGGAGGGGCGGAACCGGGGAGCTGTTTTTT | CASTRGRGGTGELFF
- | - | 14 | TRBJ2-1 | TRBV12-3/TRBV12-4 | TGTGCCAGCACCCCGACTAGGGACCCCAATGAGCAGTTCTTC | CASTPTRDPNEQFF
- | - | 18 | TRBJ1-3 | TRBV28 | TGTGCCAGCAGTTCCCCTGCGTGGGGGCACCACTCTGGAAACACCATATATTTT | CASSSPAWGHHSGNTIYF
- | TRBD2 | 15 | TRBJ2-1 | TRBV14 | TGTGCCAGCAGCCAAGAGGCGGGAGTTCTGTATGAGCAGTTCTTC | CASSQEAGVLYEQFF
- | - | 13 | TRBJ2-1 | TRBV10-3 | TGTGCCATCAGTGATCAACAGGGAAATGAGCAGTTCTTC | CAISDQQGNEQFF
many | - | 15 | TRBJ2-3 | TRBV5-1 | TGCGCCAGCAGTCCGACCGGACGGATGACAGATACGCAGTATTTT | CASSPTGRMTDTQYF
few | - | 16 | TRBJ2-5 | TRBV10-3 | TGTGCCATCAGTGAGTCAGGGCAGACTGTTGGGGAGACCCAGTACTTC | CAISESGQTVGETQYF
few | TRBD2 | 15 | TRBJ2-7 | TRBV7-9 | TGTGCCAGCAGCTTAGCTGCGGGGGACTTCTACGAGCAGTACTTC | CASSLAAGDFYEQYF
few | - | 15 | TRBJ1-1 | TRBV28 | TGTGCCAGCACTAGTGGGGGAATTCGGAACACTGAAGCTTTCTTT | CASTSGGIRNTEAFF
- | - | 17 | TRBJ2-3 | TRBV5-1 | TGCGCCAGCAGCTGGGGACACGGGGGACGAGTCACAGATACGCAGTATTTT | CASSWGHGGRVTDTQYF
- | TRBD1 | 16 | TRBJ2-7 | TRBV5-1 | TGCGCCAGCAGCTTCACAGGACAGGGCGGGGCCTACGAGCAGTACTTC | CASSFTGQGGAYEQYF
- | - | 15 | TRBJ2-2 | TRBV7-2 | TGTGCCAGCAGCTTTAGTGCGGACCTCACCGGGGAGCTGTTTTTT | CASSFSADLTGELFF
- | - | 13 | TRBJ1-1 | TRBV2 | TGTGCCAGCAGTGAAGAAGGCAACACTGAAGCTTTCTTT | CASSEEGNTEAFF
- | TRBD2 | 18 | TRBJ2-1 | TRBV5-1 | TGCGCCAGCAGCACCCGTGGGCTAGCGGGAGTATCGTACAATGAGCAGTTCTTC | CASSTRGLAGVSYNEQFF
few | TRBD1 | 14 | TRBJ2-3 | TRBV20-1 | TGCAGTGCTAGAGCTCAGGGGGCTGGAGATACGCAGTATTTT | CSARAQGAGDTQYF
- | TRBD1 | 15 | TRBJ1-2 | TRBV6-5 | TGTGCCAGCAGTTACGCGGGACAGGGATCCTATGGCTACACCTTC | CASSYAGQGSYGYTF
- | - | 13 | TRBJ1-5 | TRBV11-2 | TGTGCCAGCTTTTCTGGCGGCAATCAGCCCCAGCATTTT | CASFSGGNQPQHF